These 11 T cell receptor beta chains were all obtained from the same sample, sequenced in a study of vaccination effects on CD4 cells after COVID-19. No antigen is known for these receptors. Repertoires were generated with immunoSEQ multiplex PCR, while TCRdb's copy carries only in-frame clones and drops some. The profile shows tens of thousands of clones, about 76% of them singletons. CD4+ T cells were isolated after 10 days of culture. Their SARS-CoV-2 infection, verified by PCR, occurred between March and December 2020. Participants were given two doses of BNT162b2 or mRNA-1273 vaccine. The sequenced sample was CD4+ T cells from PBMCs cultured without peptide, obtained after COVID-19 vaccination. These receptor sequences come from a human donor who had a prior SARS-CoV-2 infection.

This chain links TRBV2 with TRBJ2-3; 9 bases line up with TRBD2. Losses at the gene ends were 7 bases for V and 6 bases for J; bases not matched to a gene: 11. The CDR3 length is 15 residues. The germline V gene has CDR1 SNHLY and CDR2 FYNNEI. CDR3 DNA: TGTGCCAGCATGGGGCTAGCGGGGCCGGGGGATACGCAGTATTTT. Protein: CASMGLAGPGDTQYF.

This clone has just one count. The chain couples TRBV5-4 to TRBJ2-7; TRBD2 matches 7 bases. Germline V gene lookup returns CDR1 SGHNT and CDR2 YYREEE (reference sequence). J was trimmed by 2 bases and V by 5 bases; bases with no gene match: 10. The CDR3 sequence is 15 residues long. The CDR3, as DNA: TGTGCCAGCAGATCGGGGACTACGGGGACCTACGAGCAGTACTTC. This translates into CASRSGTTGTYEQYF.

The chain combines TRBV12-3 or TRBV12-4 with TRBJ1-1; 7 bases match TRBD1. The CDR3 runs 13 residues. Germline trimming cut 7 bases from V and 3 bases from J; bases unmatched to any gene: 5. CDR3: CASTNTGDTEAFF. The CDR3 region has the DNA TGTGCCAGCACCAACACAGGGGACACTGAAGCTTTCTTT.

V gene TRBV18 combines with J gene TRBJ2-1, with 7 bases lining up with TRBD2. The CDR3 sequence is 15 residues long. CDR1 is KGHSH, CDR2 LQKENI, per germline. J was trimmed by 5 bases and V by 2 bases; bases with no gene match: 6. CDR3 DNA: TGTGCCAGCTCACCAAACGCCGGGACTAACAATGAGCAGTTCTTC. The encoded protein is CASSPNAGTNNEQFF.

V usage is TRBV18 and J usage is TRBJ2-5; D could derive from TRBD1 or TRBD2 (6 bases each). The V end was cut by 0 bases, the J end by 5 bases, with 7 bases between. In germline, CDR1 is KGHSH, CDR2 LQKENI. The CDR3 runs 13 residues. CDR3 DNA: TGTGCCAGCTCACCACCGGGGGGCGAGACCCAGTACTTC. Translated, it gives CASSPPGGETQYF.

The chain uses TRBV5-6 and TRBJ2-1, with 8 bases lining up with TRBD1. The J segment lost 4 bases and the V segment lost 0 bases, leaving 0 bases of the junction unmatched. The CDR3 is made up of 14 amino acids. The germline V gene has CDR1 SGHDT and CDR2 YYEEEE. The CDR3 spells CASSLGQGYNEQFF. The DNA for the CDR3 is TGTGCCAGCAGCTTGGGACAGGGGTACAATGAGCAGTTCTTC. Combining the CDR3 with reference TRBV5-6 and TRBJ2-1 gives the whole variable domain DAGVTQSPTHLIKTRGQQVTLRCSPKSGHDTVSWYQQALGQGPQFIFQYYEEEERQRGNFPDRFSGHQFPNYSSELNVNALLLGDSALYLCASSLGQGYNEQFFGPGTRLTVL.

J is TRBJ1-1 and V is TRBV30; maybe TRBD1 (5 bases). Per the germline V gene, CDR1 is GTSNPN and CDR2 is SVGIG (reference sequence). Trimming left V 4 bases short and J 4 bases short, with 10 bases between. This CDR3 is 12 amino acids long. CDR3 coding DNA: TGTGCCTGGAACGTGGGGGTCACTGAAGCTTTCTTT. Translating gives CAWNVGVTEAFF. The full variable domain, its missing parts supplied by reference TRBV30 and TRBJ1-1, is SQTIHQWPATLVQPVGSPLSLECTVEGTSNPNLYWYRQAAGRGLQLLFYSVGIGQISSEVPQNLSASRPQDRQFILSSKKLLLSDSGFYLCAWNVGVTEAFFGQGTRLTVV.

In nucleotides, the CDR3 is TGTGCCAGCAGCTTAGAGTTGGCGGGGCGCAGACGGGGCTACACCTTC. It specifies CASSLELAGRRRGYTF. This chain joins TRBV7-2 and TRBJ1-2; D might be TRBD1 (5 bases). CDR1 is SGHTA and CDR2 is FQGNSA in the germline V gene. The CDR3 has 16 residues. V lost 1 base and J 8 bases, leaving 20 bases between the germline ends.

This clone was seen more than once but under ten times. The V and J genes are TRBV9 and TRBJ1-1; tentatively, D is TRBD1 (6 bases). CDR3 size: 15 residues. Germline loops: CDR1 SGDLS, CDR2 YYNGEE. Trimming left V 0 bases short and J 5 bases short, with 14 bases between. DNA of the CDR3: TGTGCCAGCAGCGTAGCCCCCGGACAGCGGACTGAAGCTTTCTTT. Amino acid sequence: CASSVAPGQRTEAFF.

The table lists this clone with a count of one. The J gene is TRBJ1-1, the V gene TRBV5-1; TRBD1 matches at 11 bases. With V trimmed by 4 bases and J by 0 bases, 5 bases remained unmatched. This CDR3 comprises 16 residues. Germline V lookup: CDR1 SGHRS, CDR2 YFSETQ. CDR3 residues: CASSIGQGAMNTEAFF. CDR3 coding DNA: TGCGCCAGCAGCATCGGACAGGGGGCGATGAACACTGAAGCTTTCTTT.

V is TRBV4-3 and J is TRBJ1-1; no clear D gene. Germline V gene data show CDR1 as LGHNA and CDR2 as YSLEER. V was trimmed by 0 bases and J by 1 base, leaving 3 bases between them. The CDR3 contains 13 residues. The CDR3 protein is CASSQDRNTEAFF. CDR3 DNA sequence: TGCGCCAGCAGCCAAGACAGGAACACTGAAGCTTTCTTT.